This T cell receptor beta chain was observed in a study of blood T cell repertoires in COVID-19. As for the study in general: The United States, Italy and Spain were the sources of the acute and convalescent COVID-19 samples.

Assay: immunoSEQ multiplex PCR; the TCRdb copy retains only in-frame clones and omits some. The sample has 110,000 to 150,000 clones, about 83% seen once. The CDR3 is made up of 14 amino acids. V was trimmed by 7 bases and J by 3 bases, leaving 16 bases between them. CDR1 and CDR2 from the germline V gene are GTSNPN and SVGIG (reference sequence). This sequence originates from a woman aged 40 to 49 with acute or convalescent COVID-19. The gene calls are TRBV30 and TRBJ1-5; D not resolved. Sequencing was carried out using peripheral blood. Here the CDR3 reads CALGGEGFNQPQHF. CDR3 DNA: TGTGCCTTAGGTGGTGAGGGTTTCAATCAGCCCCAGCATTTT.